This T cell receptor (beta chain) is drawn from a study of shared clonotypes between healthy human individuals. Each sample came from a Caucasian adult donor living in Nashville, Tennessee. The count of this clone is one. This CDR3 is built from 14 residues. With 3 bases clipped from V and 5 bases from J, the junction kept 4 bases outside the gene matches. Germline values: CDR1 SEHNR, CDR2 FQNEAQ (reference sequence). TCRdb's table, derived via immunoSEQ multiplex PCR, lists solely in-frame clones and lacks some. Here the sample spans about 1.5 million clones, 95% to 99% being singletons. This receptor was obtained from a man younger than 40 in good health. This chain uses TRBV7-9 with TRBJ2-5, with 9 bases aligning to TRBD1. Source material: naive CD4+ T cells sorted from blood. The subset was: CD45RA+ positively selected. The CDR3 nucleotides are TGTGCCAGCAGCTTTACAGGGGGCGGTGAGACCCAGTACTTC. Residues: CASSFTGGGETQYF.